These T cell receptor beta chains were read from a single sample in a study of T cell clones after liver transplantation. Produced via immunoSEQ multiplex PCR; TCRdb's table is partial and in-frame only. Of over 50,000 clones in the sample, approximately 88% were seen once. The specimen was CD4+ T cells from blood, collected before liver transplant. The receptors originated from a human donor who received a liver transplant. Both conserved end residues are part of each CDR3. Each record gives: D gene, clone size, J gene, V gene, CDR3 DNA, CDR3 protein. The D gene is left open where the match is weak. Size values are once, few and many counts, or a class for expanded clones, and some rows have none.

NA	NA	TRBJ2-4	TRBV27	TGTGGGGGAGGAAGTTCCCTAGCCAAAAACATTCAGTACTTC	CGGGSSLAKNIQYF
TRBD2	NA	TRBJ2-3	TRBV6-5	TGTGCCAGCAGTCCGCGGACTAGCGGGGGCAATACGCAGTATTTT	CASSPRTSGGNTQYF
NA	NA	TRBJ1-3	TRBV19	TGTGCCAGTAGGGCAGGGAGCTCTGGAAACACCATATATTTT	CASRAGSSGNTIYF
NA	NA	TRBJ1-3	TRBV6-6	TGTGCCAGCAGATTTGGGTCCAGCCACTCTGGAAACACCATATATTTT	CASRFGSSHSGNTIYF
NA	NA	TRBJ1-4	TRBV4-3	TGCGCCAGCAGCCAATCTTTTGCAACTAATGAAAAACTGTTTTTT	CASSQSFATNEKLFF
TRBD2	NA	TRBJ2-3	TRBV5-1	TGCGCCAGCAGCCCCCCCCTAGCGGGAGTAGGAGATACGCAGTATTTT	CASSPPLAGVGDTQYF
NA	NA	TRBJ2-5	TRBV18	TGTGCCAGCTCACCGAGAACGCAAGAGACCCAGTACTTC	CASSPRTQETQYF
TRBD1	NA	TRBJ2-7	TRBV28	TGTGCCAGCAGTATGGGACAGAGCTACGAGCAGTACTTC	CASSMGQSYEQYF
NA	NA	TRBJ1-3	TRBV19	TGTGCCAGTTCGGACCCGGCCACTGGAAACACCATATATTTT	CASSDPATGNTIYF
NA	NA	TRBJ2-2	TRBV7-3	TGTGCCAGCAGCTTTCGGGGAGGCGACACCGGGGAGCTGTTTTTT	CASSFRGGDTGELFF
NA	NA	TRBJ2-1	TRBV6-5	TGTGCCAGTCGGTTAGGCAATGAGCAGTTCTTC	CASRLGNEQFF
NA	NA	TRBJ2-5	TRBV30	TGTGCCTGGAGTGTACTAACTGGAGAGACCCAGTACTTC	CAWSVLTGETQYF
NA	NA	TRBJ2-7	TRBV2	TGTGCCAGCGAAAGGCAGTACTTC	CASERQYF
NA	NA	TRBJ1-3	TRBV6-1	TGTGCCAGCAGTGAATCCCTGAGCTCTGGAAACACCATATATTTT	CASSESLSSGNTIYF
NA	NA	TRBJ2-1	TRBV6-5	TGTGCCACCCGAACAGGGTCCAATGAGCAGTTCTTC	CATRTGSNEQFF
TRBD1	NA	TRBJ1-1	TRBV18	TGTGCCAGCTCACCAAGGGAACAGGGGACCACTGAAGCTTTCTTT	CASSPREQGTTEAFF
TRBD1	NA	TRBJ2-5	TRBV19	TGTGCCAGTAGTAATCGCCCGACAGGGGATCGAAAGACCCAGTACTTC	CASSNRPTGDRKTQYF
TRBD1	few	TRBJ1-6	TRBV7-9	TGTGCCACCCCGACAGGGCCGGGTTCACCCCTCCACTTT	CATPTGPGSPLHF
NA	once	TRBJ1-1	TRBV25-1	TGTGCCAGCTGGAACCCCCTGGAGACTGAAGCTTTCTTT	CASWNPLETEAFF
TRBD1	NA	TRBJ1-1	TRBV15	TGTGCCACCAGCAGGGGCACCGGACAGGAGAACCCTGAAGCTTTCTTT	CATSRGTGQENPEAFF
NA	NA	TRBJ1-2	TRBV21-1	TGTGCCAGCAGACCTACCCGGGAGGCGGGACGGCTAAGGTATGGCTACACCTTC	CASRPTREAGRLRYGYTF
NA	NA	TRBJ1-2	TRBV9	TGTGCCAGCACCCCCGCGGGCAGAGCTAACTATGGCTACACCTTC	CASTPAGRANYGYTF
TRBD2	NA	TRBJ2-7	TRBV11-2	TGTGCCAGCAGCTGGACTAGCGGGGACTCCTACGAGCAGTACTTC	CASSWTSGDSYEQYF
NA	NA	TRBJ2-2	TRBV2	TGTGCCAGCAGTGCGGCAGGGTTGAACACCGGGGAGCTGTTTTTT	CASSAAGLNTGELFF
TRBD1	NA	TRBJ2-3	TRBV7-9	TGTGCCAGCAGCTTGACAGGGGGCGCAGATACGCAGTATTTT	CASSLTGGADTQYF
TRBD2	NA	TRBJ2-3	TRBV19	TGTGCCAGTAGTAGCCAGCGGGGGGACGCAGATACGCAGTATTTT	CASSSQRGDADTQYF
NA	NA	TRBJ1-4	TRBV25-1	TGTGCCAGCAGTGAACCGCGGGGGCAGACAGAAAAACTGTTTTTT	CASSEPRGQTEKLFF
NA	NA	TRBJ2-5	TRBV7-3	TGTGCCAGCAGCTTAGTGCGGAGCCAAGAGACCCAGTACTTC	CASSLVRSQETQYF
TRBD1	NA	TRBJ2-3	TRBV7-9	TGTGCCAGCAGCTTGGACAGGGGCACAGATACGCAGTATTTT	CASSLDRGTDTQYF
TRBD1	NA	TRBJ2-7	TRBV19	TGTGCCAGTAGCTTGACAGGGTTTGGGACCTACGAGCAGTACTTC	CASSLTGFGTYEQYF
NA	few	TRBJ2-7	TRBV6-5	TGTGCCAGCAGGCTAAACTACGAGCAGTACTTC	CASRLNYEQYF
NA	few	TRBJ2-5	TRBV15	TGTGCCACCAGCAGGGACCGGGGGAGGGAGACCCAGTACTTC	CATSRDRGRETQYF
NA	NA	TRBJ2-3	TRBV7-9	TGTGCCAGCAGCACCCAGGGCACAGATACGCAGTATTTT	CASSTQGTDTQYF
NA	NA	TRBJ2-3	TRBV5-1	TGCGCCAGCAGCTTCGTCGGGGAAGATACGCAGTATTTT	CASSFVGEDTQYF
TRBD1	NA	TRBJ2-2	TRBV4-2	TGTGCCAGCAGCCCCAAAGGAAGGGACAGGAACACCGGGGAGCTGTTTTTT	CASSPKGRDRNTGELFF
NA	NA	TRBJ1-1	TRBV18	TGTGCCAGCTCACCCTCGGGGGACGACACTGAAGCTTTCTTT	CASSPSGDDTEAFF
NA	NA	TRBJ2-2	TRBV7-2	TGTGCCAGCAGCTTAGAGTGGGACCCGCGCACCGGGGAGCTGTTTTTT	CASSLEWDPRTGELFF
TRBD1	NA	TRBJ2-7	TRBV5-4	TGTGCCAGCAGCTCGTCCACAGGGGTCTACGAGCAGTACTTC	CASSSSTGVYEQYF
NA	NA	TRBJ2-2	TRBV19	TGTGCCAGTAAATTACTAGACCTCACCGGGGAGCTGTTTTTT	CASKLLDLTGELFF
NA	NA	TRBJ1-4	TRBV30	TGTGCCTGGTCCCGAACCACTGGTGGGAAACTGTTTTTT	CAWSRTTGGKLFF
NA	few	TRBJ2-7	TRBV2	TGTGCCAGCTCCCGGTCGACCTACGAGCAGTACTTC	CASSRSTYEQYF
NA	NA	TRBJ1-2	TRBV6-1	TGTGCCAGCAGTGAAAAGTTGGGGGGTTATGGCTACACCTTC	CASSEKLGGYGYTF
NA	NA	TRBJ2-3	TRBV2	TGTGCCAGCAGTGACCCAGCGGGCCCCACGTATACGCAGTATTTT	CASSDPAGPTYTQYF
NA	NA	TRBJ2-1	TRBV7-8	TGTGCCAGCAGCTTCATAACGGAGGGTGAGCAGTTCTTC	CASSFITEGEQFF
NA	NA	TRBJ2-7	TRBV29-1	TGCAGCGTACAGGACCAAGGGGAGTACGAGCAGTACTTC	CSVQDQGEYEQYF
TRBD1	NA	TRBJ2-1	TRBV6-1	TGTGCCAGCAGTGAGACAGGGGTGTACAATGAGCAGTTCTTC	CASSETGVYNEQFF
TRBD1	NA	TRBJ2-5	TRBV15	TGTGCCACCAGCAGAGCCGGGACAGGGTATGTCCAAGAGACCCAGTACTTC	CATSRAGTGYVQETQYF
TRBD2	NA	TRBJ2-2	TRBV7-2	TGTGCCAGCAGCTATATAGCGGGAGGGGGCGGGGAGCTGTTTTTT	CASSYIAGGGGELFF
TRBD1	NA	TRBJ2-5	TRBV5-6	TGTGCCAGCAGCTCGACAGGGCGGGAGACCCAGTACTTC	CASSSTGRETQYF
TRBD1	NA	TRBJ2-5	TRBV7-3	TGTGCCAGCAGCTCGACAGGGCGAGAGACCCAGTACTTC	CASSSTGRETQYF
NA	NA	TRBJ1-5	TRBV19	TGTGCCAGTAGTATGTGGACTAGATATCAGCCCCAGCATTTT	CASSMWTRYQPQHF
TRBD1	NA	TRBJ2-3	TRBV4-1	TGCGCCAGCAGCCATCAGGGGGCAGATACGCAGTATTTT	CASSHQGADTQYF
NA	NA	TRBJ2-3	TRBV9	TGTGCCAGCAGCGTAGGTGCGGTGGTGAAGACAGATACGCAGTATTTT	CASSVGAVVKTDTQYF
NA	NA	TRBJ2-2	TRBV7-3	TGTGCCAGCAGCTTAGGGGGTGGCCGGTACGGGGAGCTGTTTTTT	CASSLGGGRYGELFF
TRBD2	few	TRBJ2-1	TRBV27	TGTGCCAGCAGATCCTTATGGACTAGCAACTACAATGAGCAGTTCTTC	CASRSLWTSNYNEQFF
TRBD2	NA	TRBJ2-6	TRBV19	TGTGCCAGTAGTACCAGGACTAGCGTCAACTCTGGGGCCAACGTCCTGACTTTC	CASSTRTSVNSGANVLTF
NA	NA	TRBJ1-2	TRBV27	TGTGCCAGCAGTTTCGAGGGCCGCCGAGGTGGCTACACCTTC	CASSFEGRRGGYTF
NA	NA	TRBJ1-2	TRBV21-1	TGTGCCAGCAGACCCATCTGGGGAAATGGCTACACCTTC	CASRPIWGNGYTF